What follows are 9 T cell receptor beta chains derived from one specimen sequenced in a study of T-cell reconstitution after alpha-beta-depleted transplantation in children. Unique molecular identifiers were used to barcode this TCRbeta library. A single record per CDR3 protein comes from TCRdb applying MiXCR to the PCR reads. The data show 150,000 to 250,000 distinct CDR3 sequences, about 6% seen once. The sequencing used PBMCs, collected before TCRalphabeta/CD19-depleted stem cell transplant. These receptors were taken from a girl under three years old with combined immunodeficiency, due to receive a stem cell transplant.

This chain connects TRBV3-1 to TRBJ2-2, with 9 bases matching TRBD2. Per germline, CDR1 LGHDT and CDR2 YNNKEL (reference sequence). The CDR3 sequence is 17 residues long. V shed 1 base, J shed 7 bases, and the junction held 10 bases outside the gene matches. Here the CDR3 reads CASSQGIPGLANGELFF. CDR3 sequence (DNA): TGTGCCAGCAGCCAAGGCATACCGGGACTAGCTAACGGGGAGCTGTTTTTT.

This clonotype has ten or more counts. The CDR3 sequence is CASRPEGTGAYGYTF. The CDR3 region has the DNA TGTGCCAGCAGGCCGGAGGGGACAGGGGCCTATGGCTACACCTTC. This chain connects TRBV7-3 to TRBJ1-2, with 10 bases that match TRBD1. V was clipped by 6 bases and J by 4 bases; unmatched bases: 8. In germline, CDR1 is SGHTA, CDR2 FQGTGA. This CDR3 has 15 amino acids.

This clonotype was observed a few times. Here the CDR3 DNA reads TGTGCCAGCAGCGCACTAGCGGGGGGGCCCTACAATGAGCAGTTCTTC. Translated, it gives CASSALAGGPYNEQFF. The chain uses TRBV7-6 and TRBJ2-1; TRBD2 agrees at 13 bases. V lost 5 bases to trimming and J lost 2 bases; unmatched junction nucleotides: 3. The CDR3 spans 16 residues. The germline V gene has CDR1 SGHVS and CDR2 FNYEAQ.

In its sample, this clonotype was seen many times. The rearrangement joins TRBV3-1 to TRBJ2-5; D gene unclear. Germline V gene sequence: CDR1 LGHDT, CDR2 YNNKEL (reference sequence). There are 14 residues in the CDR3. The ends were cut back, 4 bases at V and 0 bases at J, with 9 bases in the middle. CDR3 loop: CASSRTSDQETQYF. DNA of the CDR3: TGTGCCAGCAGCCGGACGTCAGACCAAGAGACCCAGTACTTC.

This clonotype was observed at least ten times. CDR3 nucleotide sequence: TGTGCCAGCAGTGGGCTCGGACAGGGGGAATACGAGCAGTACTTC. The encoded protein is CASSGLGQGEYEQYF. The rearrangement joins TRBV2 to TRBJ2-7, with 10 bases fitting TRBD1. Germline CDR1 is SNHLY and CDR2 is FYNNEI. V shed 4 bases and J 4 bases; nucleotides not matched to a gene: 7. The length of the CDR3 is 15 residues.

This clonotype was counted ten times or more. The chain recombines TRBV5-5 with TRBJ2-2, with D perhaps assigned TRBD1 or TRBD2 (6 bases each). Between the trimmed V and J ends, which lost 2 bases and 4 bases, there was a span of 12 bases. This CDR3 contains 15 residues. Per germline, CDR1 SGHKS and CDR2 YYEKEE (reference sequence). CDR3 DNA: TGTGCCAGCAGCTTACCACAGGGACTCACCGGGGAGCTGTTTTTT. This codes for CASSLPQGLTGELFF.

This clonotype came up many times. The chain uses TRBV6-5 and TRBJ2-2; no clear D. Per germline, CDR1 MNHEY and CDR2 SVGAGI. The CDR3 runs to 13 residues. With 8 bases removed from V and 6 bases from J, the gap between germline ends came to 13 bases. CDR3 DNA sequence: TGTGCCAGCCAGCAGGTCTTGGCCGGGGAGCTGTTTTTT. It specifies CASQQVLAGELFF.

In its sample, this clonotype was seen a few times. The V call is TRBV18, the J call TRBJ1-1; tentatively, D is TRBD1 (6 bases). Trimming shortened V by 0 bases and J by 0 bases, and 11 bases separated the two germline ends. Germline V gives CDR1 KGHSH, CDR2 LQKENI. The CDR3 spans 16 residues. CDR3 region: CASSPPLGQMNTEAFF. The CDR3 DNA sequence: TGTGCCAGCTCACCACCTCTCGGACAGATGAACACTGAAGCTTTCTTT. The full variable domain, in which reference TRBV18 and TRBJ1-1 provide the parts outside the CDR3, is NAGVMQNPRHLVRRRGQEARLRCSPMKGHSHVYWYRQLPEEGLKFMVYLQKENIIDESGMPKERFSAEFPKEGPSILRIQQVVRGDSAAYFCASSPPLGQMNTEAFFGQGTRLTVV.

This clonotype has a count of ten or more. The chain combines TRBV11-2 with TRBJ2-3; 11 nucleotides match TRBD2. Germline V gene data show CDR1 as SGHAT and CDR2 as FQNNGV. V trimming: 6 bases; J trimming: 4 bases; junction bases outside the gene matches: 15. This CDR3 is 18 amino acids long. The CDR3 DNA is TGTGCCAGCAGTAGCTCCGGGACTAGCGGCGTAATACCAGATACGCAGTATTTT. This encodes CASSSSGTSGVIPDTQYF.